This T cell receptor (beta chain) was observed in a study of cytomegalovirus exposure and HLA in healthy donors. Regarding the study as a whole: A later analysis reportedly found fewer N-insertions in an Asian-associated ancestry cluster than the approximately 660-donor mean.

In the PCR, 60 Vbeta and 13 Jbeta primers were used. Generated by immunoSEQ multiplex PCR, the TCRdb table keeps only in-frame clones and is missing some. The table shows 150,000 or so clones, with 75% occurring only once. Remarks on this clone: Its antigen is unidentified.

After removal of 4 bases from V and 1 base from J, the junction contained 9 bases not matched to a gene. In germline, CDR1 is MDHEN, CDR2 SYDVKM. The CDR3 is made up of 16 amino acids. The sequenced sample consisted of PBMCs. V usage is TRBV28 and J usage is TRBJ1-1, with 7 bases matching TRBD1. The TCR sequence derives from a woman aged 40 to 55 in good health and CMV-seropositive. The CDR3 sequence: CASSSPGQSTNTEAFF. CDR3 sequence (DNA): TGTGCCAGCAGTTCCCCGGGACAGTCGACGAACACTGAAGCTTTCTTT.